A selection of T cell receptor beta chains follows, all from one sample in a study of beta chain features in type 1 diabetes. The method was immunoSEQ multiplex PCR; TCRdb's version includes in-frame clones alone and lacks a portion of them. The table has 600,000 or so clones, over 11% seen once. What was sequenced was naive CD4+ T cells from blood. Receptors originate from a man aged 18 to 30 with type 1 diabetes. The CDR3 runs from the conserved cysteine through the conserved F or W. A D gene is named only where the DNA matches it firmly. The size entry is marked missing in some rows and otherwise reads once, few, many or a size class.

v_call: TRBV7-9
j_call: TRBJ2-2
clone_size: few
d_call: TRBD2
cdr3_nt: TGTGCCAGCAGCTTACCTACTAGCGATCGTGATGACGGGGAGCTGTTTTTT
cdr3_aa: CASSLPTSDRDDGELFF

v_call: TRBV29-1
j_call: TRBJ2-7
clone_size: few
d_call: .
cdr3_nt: TGCAGCGTTGAAGACCCCAAAAGATACGAGCAGTACTTC
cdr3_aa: CSVEDPKRYEQYF

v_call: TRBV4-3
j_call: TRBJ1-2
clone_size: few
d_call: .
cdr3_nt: TGCGCCAGCAGCCAAGAAACCTCCGGGATGGAGGCTGGCTACACCTTC
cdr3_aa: CASSQETSGMEAGYTF

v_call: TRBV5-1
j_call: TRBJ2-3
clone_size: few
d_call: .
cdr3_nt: TGCGCCAGCAGCTCCGACGCGTACCAAACGCAGTATTTT
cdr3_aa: CASSSDAYQTQYF

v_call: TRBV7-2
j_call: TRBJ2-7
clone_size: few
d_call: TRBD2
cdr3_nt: TGTGCCAGCAGCATCCCCAGCGGGGGGGAAAACGAGCAGTACTTC
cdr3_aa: CASSIPSGGENEQYF

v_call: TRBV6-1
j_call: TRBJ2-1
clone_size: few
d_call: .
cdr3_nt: TGTGCCAGCAGTGAAGCTTATTACAATGAGCAGTTCTTC
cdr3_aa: CASSEAYYNEQFF

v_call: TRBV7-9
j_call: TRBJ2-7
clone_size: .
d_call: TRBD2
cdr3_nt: TGTGCCAGCAGCTTGGCCTCACACGGGGGGGAGCAGTACTTC
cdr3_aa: CASSLASHGGEQYF

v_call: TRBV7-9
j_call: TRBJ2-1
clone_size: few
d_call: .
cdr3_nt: TGTGCCAGCAGCTTAAGCGACGGGAGCTCCTACAATGAGCAGTTCTTC
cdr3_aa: CASSLSDGSSYNEQFF

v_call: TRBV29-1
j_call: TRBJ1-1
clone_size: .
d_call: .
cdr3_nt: TGCAGCACGAGGACAGAGAACACTGAAGCTTTCTTT
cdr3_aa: CSTRTENTEAFF

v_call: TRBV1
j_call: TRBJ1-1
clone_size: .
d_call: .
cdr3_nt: TGCACCAGCAGCGACGGGACATCGAGATGCAGGCTTGAAGCTTTCTTT
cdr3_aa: CTSSDGTSRCRLEAFF

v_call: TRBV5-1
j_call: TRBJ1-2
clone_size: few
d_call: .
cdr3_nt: TGCGCCAGCAGCATAGGGGGGATCGATGGCTACACCTTC
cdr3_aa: CASSIGGIDGYTF

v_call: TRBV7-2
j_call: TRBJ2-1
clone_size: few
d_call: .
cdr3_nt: TGTGCCAGCACACGTCCGCGGGATAACAATGAGCAGTTCTTC
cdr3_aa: CASTRPRDNNEQFF